This T cell receptor (beta chain) appears in the sequencing data of a study of T cell repertoires in cytomegalovirus infection. As for the study in general: CMV infection plus the matching HLA type was flagged by public TCR beta signatures.

Overall study results and limits: The study identified carriers of CMV plus the relevant HLA from cumulative public TCR beta family frequency. HLA-C-restricted, CMV-specific TCR beta clonotypes were dominant ex vivo.

A note on this clonotype: As yet, its antigen is unknown.

TCRdb re-called the reads through MiXCR, storing one row per CDR3 protein. The sample lists around 320,000 distinct CDR3 sequences; around 9.5% were seen once. This clonotype was obtained from a human donor in good health (CMV status not recorded). Some clones in this sample may be carry-over from other donors' samples. Source material: PBMCs.

The CDR3 region is CSARVGGADNSPLHF. Written as DNA, the CDR3 is TGCAGTGCTAGAGTGGGGGGCGCAGACAATTCACCCCTCCACTTT. The V and J genes are TRBV20-1 and TRBJ1-6, with D perhaps TRBD1 (6 bases). The V gene's germline CDR1 is DFQATT and CDR2 SNEGSKA (reference sequence). V dropped 1 base and J dropped 7 bases, with 14 bases sitting between them. The CDR3 has 15 residues.